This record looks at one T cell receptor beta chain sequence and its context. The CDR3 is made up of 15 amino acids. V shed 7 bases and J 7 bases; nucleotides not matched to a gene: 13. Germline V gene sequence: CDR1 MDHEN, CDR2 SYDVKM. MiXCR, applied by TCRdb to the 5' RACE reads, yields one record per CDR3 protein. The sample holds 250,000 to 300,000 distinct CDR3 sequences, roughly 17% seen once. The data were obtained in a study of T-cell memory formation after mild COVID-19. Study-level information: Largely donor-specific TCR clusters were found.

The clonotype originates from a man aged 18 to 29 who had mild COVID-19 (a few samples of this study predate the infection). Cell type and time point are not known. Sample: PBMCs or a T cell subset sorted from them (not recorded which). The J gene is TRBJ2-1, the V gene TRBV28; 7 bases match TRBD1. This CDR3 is CASTPRDSYWNEQFF. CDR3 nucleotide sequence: TGTGCCAGCACTCCCAGGGACAGTTATTGGAATGAGCAGTTCTTC.